This TCR beta chain was obtained from a study of early T cells in non-severe SARS-CoV-2 infection. This CDR3 is 14 amino acids long. Trimming stripped 1 base from V and 4 bases from J, with 10 bases between. In germline, CDR1 is SQVTM, CDR2 ANQGSEA. Unique molecular identifiers were affixed to single, distinct cDNA molecules. Each CDR3 protein is one row after TCRdb ran MiXCR on the 5' RACE reads. The sample has tens of thousands of distinct CDR3 sequences, 10% to 15% seen once; the top ten hold approximately 4.8%. This TCR came from an adult who was a healthcare worker with PCR-confirmed SARS-CoV-2 infection or an uninfected control (not recorded which). Sequencing was carried out using whole blood. The chain combines TRBV29-1 with TRBJ1-4; D gene unclear. The CDR3 reads CSVEGSGVNEKLFF. The CDR3 bases are TGCAGCGTTGAAGGTTCCGGCGTTAATGAAAAACTGTTTTTT.